Listed below are T cell receptor beta chains from one sample, sequenced in a study of blood T cells in healthy people across ages. One entry per CDR3 protein, called by TCRdb with MiXCR from the 5' RACE reads. The data hold some 550,000 distinct CDR3 sequences, with about 45% observed a single time. The sequencing sample was made of blood. These receptors were collected from an elderly man in good health. Each CDR3 is given with its conserved first and last residue. A D gene is named only where the DNA matches it firmly. Size is stated for part of the rows, as once, few or many counts, or as a class when the clone is expanded.

CDR3: CAWINWASGSHNEQFF
DNA: TGTGCCTGGATAAACTGGGCTAGCGGGAGTCATAATGAGCAGTTCTTC
V: TRBV30
D: TRBD2
J: TRBJ2-1
size: .

CDR3: CATSDRWTSGTETQYF
DNA: TGTGCCACCAGCGACCGTTGGACTAGCGGGACTGAGACCCAGTACTTC
V: TRBV15
D: TRBD2
J: TRBJ2-5
size: .

CDR3: CASSLGGQIFQETQYF
DNA: TGCGCCAGCAGCTTGGGGGGACAGATCTTCCAAGAGACCCAGTACTTC
V: TRBV5-1
D: TRBD1
J: TRBJ2-5
size: .

CDR3: CASSLDPTSLDGYTF
DNA: TGTGCCAGCAGCTTAGATCCGACAAGTCTAGATGGCTACACCTTC
V: TRBV7-9
D: .
J: TRBJ1-2
size: .

CDR3: CSARDPHAGGPGETQYF
DNA: TGCAGTGCTAGAGATCCCCACGCGGGGGGGCCGGGTGAGACCCAGTACTTC
V: TRBV20-1
D: TRBD2
J: TRBJ2-5
size: .

CDR3: CASSYMGSTPGELFF
DNA: TGTGCCAGCAGTTACATGGGGTCGACCCCCGGGGAGCTGTTTTTT
V: TRBV6-5
D: .
J: TRBJ2-2
size: few

CDR3: CASSPRGTGGTEAFF
DNA: TGTGCCAGCAGTCCCCGGGGGACAGGGGGCACTGAAGCTTTCTTT
V: TRBV6-6
D: TRBD1
J: TRBJ1-1
size: many

CDR3: CSARDLGGAFYNEQFF
DNA: TGCAGTGCTAGAGATCTCGGGGGGGCCTTCTACAATGAGCAGTTCTTC
V: TRBV20-1
D: TRBD2
J: TRBJ2-1
size: .

CDR3: CASRYSGRGTDTQYF
DNA: TGTGCCAGCAGATATAGCGGGAGGGGTACAGATACGCAGTATTTT
V: TRBV12-3/TRBV12-4
D: TRBD2
J: TRBJ2-3
size: .

CDR3: CASSSPWQPGNIQYF
DNA: TGTGCCAGCAGCTCTCCTTGGCAGCCCGGGAACATTCAGTACTTC
V: TRBV7-9
D: .
J: TRBJ2-4
size: .

CDR3: CASSQSFRGAGNIQYF
DNA: TGCGCCAGCAGCCAAAGCTTTAGGGGGGCGGGAAACATTCAGTACTTC
V: TRBV4-3
D: .
J: TRBJ2-4
size: .

CDR3: CASSLPTFLYEQYF
DNA: TGTGCCAGCAGCCTCCCCACCTTTCTCTACGAGCAGTACTTC
V: TRBV21-1
D: .
J: TRBJ2-7
size: few

CDR3: CSAEGGASTDTQYF
DNA: TGCAGCGCTGAGGGGGGCGCTAGCACAGATACGCAGTATTTT
V: TRBV29-1
D: .
J: TRBJ2-3
size: .

CDR3: CSASSAGLNTEAFF
DNA: TGCAGTGCTAGCTCGGCAGGATTGAACACTGAAGCTTTCTTT
V: TRBV20-1
D: .
J: TRBJ1-1
size: .

CDR3: CASTERGTEAFF
DNA: TGTGCCAGCACTGAACGAGGTACTGAAGCTTTCTTT
V: TRBV7-9
D: .
J: TRBJ1-1
size: few

CDR3: CASSLLASGKGEQFF
DNA: TGTGCCAGCAGTTTATTGGCTAGCGGGAAAGGCGAGCAGTTCTTC
V: TRBV28
D: TRBD2
J: TRBJ2-1
size: .

CDR3: CASSLSEGTEAFF
DNA: TGTGCCAGCAGCTTATCGGAGGGCACTGAAGCTTTCTTT
V: TRBV7-2
D: .
J: TRBJ1-1
size: few

CDR3: CASSYRQSSYEQYF
DNA: TGTGCCAGCAGTTATAGGCAGAGCTCCTACGAGCAGTACTTC
V: TRBV6-5
D: .
J: TRBJ2-7
size: .

CDR3: CASSDPDRETQFF
DNA: TGTGCCAGCAGTGACCCCGACAGGGAGACCCAGTTCTTC
V: TRBV25-1
D: TRBD1
J: TRBJ2-1
size: .

CDR3: CASSQEGVTYGTQYF
DNA: TGTGCCAGCAGCCAAGAAGGTGTTACCTATGGTACGCAGTATTTT
V: TRBV3-1
D: .
J: TRBJ2-3
size: few

CDR3: CASSYSVLAGAETQYF
DNA: TGTGCCAGCAGTTACTCCGTCCTAGCGGGAGCAGAGACCCAGTACTTC
V: TRBV6-6
D: TRBD2
J: TRBJ2-5
size: few

CDR3: CASSRTPDHEQYF
DNA: TGCGCCAGCAGTCGAACCCCAGATCATGAGCAGTACTTC
V: TRBV5-1
D: .
J: TRBJ2-7
size: few

CDR3: CASSLGRGRYPNYGYTF
DNA: TGTGCCAGCAGCTTGGGTAGGGGACGCTACCCAAACTATGGCTACACCTTC
V: TRBV7-2
D: .
J: TRBJ1-2
size: few

CDR3: CASSPPNTNYGYTF
DNA: TGTGCCAGCAGTCCACCAAATACTAACTATGGCTACACCTTC
V: TRBV27
D: .
J: TRBJ1-2
size: few

CDR3: CASSLDVGAANEKLFF
DNA: TGTGCCAGCAGCTTAGATGTAGGGGCTGCTAATGAAAAACTGTTTTTT
V: TRBV7-2
D: .
J: TRBJ1-4
size: .

CDR3: CASSFTTAYTEAFF
DNA: TGCGCCAGCAGCTTCACGACGGCCTACACTGAAGCTTTCTTT
V: TRBV5-1
D: .
J: TRBJ1-1
size: .

CDR3: CASSAPAHRGLHYGYTF
DNA: TGTGCCAGCAGTGCCCCAGCCCACAGGGGGCTTCACTATGGCTACACCTTC
V: TRBV25-1
D: TRBD1
J: TRBJ1-2
size: .

CDR3: CASRTEYNSPLHF
DNA: TGTGCCAGCCGGACGGAGTATAATTCACCCCTCCACTTT
V: TRBV12-3/TRBV12-4
D: .
J: TRBJ1-6
size: few

CDR3: CASSLEGMQTDTQYF
DNA: TGTGCCAGCAGCTTAGAGGGGATGCAGACAGATACGCAGTATTTT
V: TRBV7-2
D: .
J: TRBJ2-3
size: .

CDR3: CASSLSGRVHNEQFF
DNA: TGTGCCAGCAGCCTAAGCGGGAGGGTCCACAATGAGCAGTTCTTC
V: TRBV7-2
D: TRBD2
J: TRBJ2-1
size: .

CDR3: CSVASGLAGYEQYF
DNA: TGCAGCGTTGCATCAGGACTAGCGGGTTACGAGCAGTACTTC
V: TRBV29-1
D: TRBD2
J: TRBJ2-7
size: .

CDR3: CATSGYSSGGNEQFF
DNA: TGTGCCACCAGTGGGTATTCTTCCGGCGGCAATGAGCAGTTCTTC
V: TRBV24-1
D: .
J: TRBJ2-1
size: few

CDR3: CASSQEGTGGSYEQYF
DNA: TGTGCCAGCAGCCAAGAAGGGACAGGGGGCTCCTACGAGCAGTACTTC
V: TRBV4-2
D: TRBD1
J: TRBJ2-7
size: .

CDR3: CSAQKSPTSASETQYF
DNA: TGCAGTGCTCAAAAATCACCGACTAGCGCGTCAGAGACCCAGTACTTC
V: TRBV20-1
D: TRBD2
J: TRBJ2-5
size: few

CDR3: CASSRARTGRTYEQYF
DNA: TGTGCCAGCAGTCGGGCTCGAACAGGGAGGACCTACGAGCAGTACTTC
V: TRBV6-5
D: .
J: TRBJ2-7
size: .

CDR3: CASSSDRGRYNEQFF
DNA: TGTGCCAGCAGCTCCGACAGGGGACGGTACAATGAGCAGTTCTTC
V: TRBV7-2
D: TRBD1
J: TRBJ2-1
size: once

CDR3: CSKTGTTHEQYF
DNA: TGCAGTAAGACCGGGACTACCCACGAGCAGTACTTC
V: TRBV20-1
D: TRBD2
J: TRBJ2-7
size: .

CDR3: CSARRGLAGELFF
DNA: TGCAGTGCTCGCAGGGGTCTTGCCGGGGAGCTGTTTTTT
V: TRBV20-1
D: .
J: TRBJ2-2
size: .

CDR3: CASSFGVGEGETQYF
DNA: TGCGCCAGCAGCTTTGGTGTGGGGGAGGGAGAGACCCAGTACTTC
V: TRBV5-1
D: TRBD2
J: TRBJ2-5
size: few

CDR3: CASSSSATNEKLFF
DNA: TGTGCCAGCAGTTCCAGTGCAACTAATGAAAAACTGTTTTTT
V: TRBV12-3/TRBV12-4
D: .
J: TRBJ1-4
size: .

CDR3: CSVNSGGLAGVYF
DNA: TGCAGCGTAAACTCAGGGGGACTAGCGGGAGTGTACTTC
V: TRBV29-1
D: TRBD2
J: TRBJ2-5
size: .

CDR3: CASSPGRRVSDEQFF
DNA: TGTGCCAGCAGCCCTGGTCGGAGGGTTTCGGATGAGCAGTTCTTC
V: TRBV9
D: .
J: TRBJ2-1
size: .

CDR3: CSVVLVRSTDTQYF
DNA: TGCAGCGTTGTATTAGTACGGAGCACAGATACGCAGTATTTT
V: TRBV29-1
D: .
J: TRBJ2-3
size: few

CDR3: CSASGRDRSEETQYF
DNA: TGCAGTGCTAGCGGGAGGGACAGAAGTGAGGAGACCCAGTACTTC
V: TRBV20-1
D: .
J: TRBJ2-5
size: few

CDR3: CASSRGEYDEQYF
DNA: TGTGCCAGCAGCAGGGGGGAGTACGACGAGCAGTACTTC
V: TRBV7-9
D: .
J: TRBJ2-7
size: .

CDR3: CSASVAGRTYEQYF
DNA: TGCAGTGCTAGTGTAGCGGGGAGAACCTACGAGCAGTACTTC
V: TRBV20-1
D: TRBD2
J: TRBJ2-7
size: few

CDR3: CASSLGVAGANTDTQYF
DNA: TGTGCCAGCAGCTTAGGGGTTGCGGGGGCCAACACAGATACGCAGTATTTT
V: TRBV7-6
D: .
J: TRBJ2-3
size: few

CDR3: CAISVGASNEQYF
DNA: TGTGCCATCAGTGTAGGCGCGAGCAATGAGCAGTACTTC
V: TRBV10-3
D: .
J: TRBJ2-5
size: .

CDR3: CASSPRWGGRNIQYF
DNA: TGTGCCAGCAGCCCCCGTTGGGGGGGTCGAAACATTCAGTACTTC
V: TRBV14
D: TRBD2
J: TRBJ2-4
size: few

CDR3: CAISDLETQYF
DNA: TGTGCCATCAGTGATCTAGAGACCCAGTACTTC
V: TRBV10-3
D: .
J: TRBJ2-5
size: few

CDR3: CASSCGSWDEQFF
DNA: TGTGCCAGCAGCTGCGGGAGTTGGGATGAGCAGTTCTTC
V: TRBV7-9
D: TRBD2
J: TRBJ2-1
size: .

CDR3: CASRGKAGVGTDTQYF
DNA: TGTGCCAGCAGGGGAAAAGCGGGGGTAGGCACAGATACGCAGTATTTT
V: TRBV2
D: TRBD2
J: TRBJ2-3
size: .

CDR3: CASTNPDGSTDTQYF
DNA: TGTGCCAGCACCAATCCCGACGGTAGCACAGATACGCAGTATTTT
V: TRBV7-9
D: .
J: TRBJ2-3
size: .

CDR3: CASSIDTFGYTF
DNA: TGCGCCAGCAGCATCGACACTTTTGGCTACACCTTC
V: TRBV5-1
D: .
J: TRBJ1-2
size: .

CDR3: CASMQGSYEQYF
DNA: TGTGCCAGCATGCAGGGGTCCTACGAGCAGTACTTC
V: TRBV12-3/TRBV12-4
D: .
J: TRBJ2-7
size: few

CDR3: CASSLREFRPQHF
DNA: TGTGCCAGCAGCTTAAGGGAGTTCCGGCCCCAGCATTTT
V: TRBV7-2
D: .
J: TRBJ1-5
size: .

CDR3: CASETRRERFTGHNEQFF
DNA: TGTGCCAGCGAGACACGGCGGGAGCGTTTTACCGGACACAATGAGCAGTTCTTC
V: TRBV6-1
D: TRBD2
J: TRBJ2-1
size: many

CDR3: CATSSNTGGAKNIQYF
DNA: TGTGCCACCAGCAGCAACACGGGGGGAGCCAAAAACATTCAGTACTTC
V: TRBV15
D: TRBD2
J: TRBJ2-4
size: .

CDR3: CASSSDTPGLAGVGTYNEQFF
DNA: TGTGCCAGCAGCTCAGATACCCCGGGACTAGCGGGGGTGGGGACCTACAATGAGCAGTTCTTC
V: TRBV9
D: TRBD2
J: TRBJ2-1
size: .

CDR3: CASSQGGGFRHYGYTF
DNA: TGTGCCAGCAGTCAAGGGGGAGGGTTCCGCCACTATGGCTACACCTTC
V: TRBV6-1
D: .
J: TRBJ1-2
size: .